This TCR beta chain was identified in a study of human T cells and chemical hapten exposure. Across the whole study: TCR yields differed between samples (mainly from small differences in pooled library volume).

For this clonotype: Its antigen is as yet unknown.

The time point denotes: pre-sensitization, week 0. Treatment denoted: therapeutic diphenylcyclopropenone sensitization with weekly scalp DPC. TCRdb itself ran the RACE reads through MiXCR, one entry per CDR3 protein. This sample yields 350,000 to 450,000 distinct CDR3 sequences, of which approximately 5.1% are seen a single time; just over 2.5% belongs to the top ten. The CDR3 loop spans 13 amino acids. Germline CDR1 is SGHNT and CDR2 is YENEEA. Between the trimmed V and J ends, which lost 5 bases and 7 bases, there was a span of 12 bases. Study-wide results and caveats: Donors' alopecia may make their immune response differ from healthy people's.

The TCR sequence derives from a woman between 45 and 60 years old with alopecia areata. Some clones in this sample may be carry-over from other donors' samples. The V call is TRBV11-3, the J call TRBJ2-1; a weak D match, TRBD2 (5 bases). The material sequenced was whole blood, taken in connection with sensitization to the hapten diphenylcyclopropenone (DPC). CDR3 nucleotide sequence: TGTGCCAGCAGCGGGAGTTTCGATAATGAGCAGTTCTTC. Residues: CASSGSFDNEQFF.